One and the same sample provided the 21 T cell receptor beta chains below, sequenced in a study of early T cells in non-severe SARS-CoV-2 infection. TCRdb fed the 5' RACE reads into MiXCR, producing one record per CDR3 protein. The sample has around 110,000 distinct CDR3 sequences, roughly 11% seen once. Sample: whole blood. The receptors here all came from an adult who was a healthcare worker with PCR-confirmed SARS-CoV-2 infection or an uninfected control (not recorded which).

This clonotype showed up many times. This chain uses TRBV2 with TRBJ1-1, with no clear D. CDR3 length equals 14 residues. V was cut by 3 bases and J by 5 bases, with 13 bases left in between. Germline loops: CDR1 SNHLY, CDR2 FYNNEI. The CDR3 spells CASSDVGLGTEAFF. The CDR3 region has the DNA TGTGCCAGCAGTGATGTGGGCCTCGGGACTGAAGCTTTCTTT.

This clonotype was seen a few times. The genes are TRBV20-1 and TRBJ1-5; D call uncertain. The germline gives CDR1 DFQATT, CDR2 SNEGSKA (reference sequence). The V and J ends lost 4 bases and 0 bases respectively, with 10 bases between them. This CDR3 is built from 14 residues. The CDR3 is CSAMISLSNQPQHF. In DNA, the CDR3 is TGCAGTGCTATGATCAGTCTTAGCAATCAGCCCCAGCATTTT.

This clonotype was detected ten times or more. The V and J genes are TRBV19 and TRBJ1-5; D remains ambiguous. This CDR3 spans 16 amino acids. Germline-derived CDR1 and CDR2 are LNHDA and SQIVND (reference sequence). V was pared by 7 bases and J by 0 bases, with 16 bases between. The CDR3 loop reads CASTSREKYSNQPQHF. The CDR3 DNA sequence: TGTGCCAGTACCTCCCGGGAGAAATATAGCAATCAGCCCCAGCATTTT.

CDR3 amino acids: CSARVRDTEAFF. CDR3 in DNA: TGCAGTGCTAGAGTGAGGGACACTGAAGCTTTCTTT. The gene calls are TRBV20-1 and TRBJ1-1; unclear D gene. V shed 1 base and J shed 3 bases, with 6 bases lying between them. The V gene's germline CDR1 is DFQATT and CDR2 SNEGSKA (reference sequence). CDR3 length: 12 amino acids.

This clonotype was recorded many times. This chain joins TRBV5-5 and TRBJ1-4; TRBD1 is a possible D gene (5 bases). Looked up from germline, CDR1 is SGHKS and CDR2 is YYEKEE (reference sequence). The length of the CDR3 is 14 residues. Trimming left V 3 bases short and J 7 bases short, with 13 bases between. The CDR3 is CASSSLQGGEKLFF. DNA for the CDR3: TGTGCCAGCAGCTCCCTTCAGGGTGGTGAAAAACTGTTTTTT.

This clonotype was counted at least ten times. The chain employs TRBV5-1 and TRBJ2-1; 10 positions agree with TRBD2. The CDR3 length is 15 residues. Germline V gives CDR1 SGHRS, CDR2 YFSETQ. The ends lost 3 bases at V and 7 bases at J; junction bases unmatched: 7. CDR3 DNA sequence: TGCGCCAGCAGCTCATTAGCGGGAGGTTTAAATGAGCAGTTCTTC. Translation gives CASSSLAGGLNEQFF.

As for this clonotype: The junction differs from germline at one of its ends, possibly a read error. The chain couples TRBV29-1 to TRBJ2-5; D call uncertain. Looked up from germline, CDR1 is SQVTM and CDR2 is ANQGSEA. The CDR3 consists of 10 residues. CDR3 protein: CSVEQGTQYF. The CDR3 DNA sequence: TGCAGCGTTGAACAAGGGACCCAGTACTTC.

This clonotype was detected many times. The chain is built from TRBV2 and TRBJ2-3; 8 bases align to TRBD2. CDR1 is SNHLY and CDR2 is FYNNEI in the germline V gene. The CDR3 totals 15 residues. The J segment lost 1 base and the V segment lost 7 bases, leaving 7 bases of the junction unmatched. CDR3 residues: CASKEREFGTDTQYF. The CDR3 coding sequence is TGTGCCAGCAAGGAGCGGGAGTTTGGCACAGATACGCAGTATTTT.

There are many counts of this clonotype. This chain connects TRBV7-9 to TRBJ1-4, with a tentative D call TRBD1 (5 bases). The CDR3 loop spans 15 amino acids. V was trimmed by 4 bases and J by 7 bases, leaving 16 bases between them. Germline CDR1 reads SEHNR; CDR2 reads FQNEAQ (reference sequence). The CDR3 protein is CASSSLRQRLEKLFF. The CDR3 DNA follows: TGTGCCAGCAGCTCTCTCCGACAGAGACTTGAAAAACTGTTTTTT.

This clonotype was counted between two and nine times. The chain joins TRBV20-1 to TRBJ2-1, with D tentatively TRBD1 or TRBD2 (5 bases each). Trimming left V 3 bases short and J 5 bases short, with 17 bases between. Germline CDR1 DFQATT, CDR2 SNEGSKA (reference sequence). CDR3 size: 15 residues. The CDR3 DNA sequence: TGCAGTGCTAGCCCGGGGTCAGGGATTGACAATGAGCAGTTCTTC. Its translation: CSASPGSGIDNEQFF.

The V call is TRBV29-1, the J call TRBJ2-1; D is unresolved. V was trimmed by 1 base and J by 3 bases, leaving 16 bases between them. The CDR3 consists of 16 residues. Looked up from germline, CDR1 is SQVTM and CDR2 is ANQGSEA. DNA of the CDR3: TGCAGCGTTGAAGCTCGGAGTCGCTCGGTCTACAATGAGCAGTTCTTC. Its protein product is CSVEARSRSVYNEQFF.

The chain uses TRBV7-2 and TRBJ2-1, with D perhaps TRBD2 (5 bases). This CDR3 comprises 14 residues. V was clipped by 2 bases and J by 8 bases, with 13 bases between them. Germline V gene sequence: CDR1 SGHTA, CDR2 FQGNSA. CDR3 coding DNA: TGTGCCAGCAGCTTATATGTGGGAGAGCATGAGCAGTTCTTC. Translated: CASSLYVGEHEQFF.

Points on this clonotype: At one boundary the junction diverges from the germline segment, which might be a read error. In DNA form, the CDR3 reads TGCGCCAGCAGCTCCACCTCCGGGACAGGGGTCTACGAGCAGAACTTC. Translating gives CASSSTSGTGVYEQNF. The rearrangement links TRBV5-1 to TRBJ2-7; 10 bases map to TRBD1. Germline CDR1 SGHRS, CDR2 YFSETQ. The CDR3 has 16 residues.

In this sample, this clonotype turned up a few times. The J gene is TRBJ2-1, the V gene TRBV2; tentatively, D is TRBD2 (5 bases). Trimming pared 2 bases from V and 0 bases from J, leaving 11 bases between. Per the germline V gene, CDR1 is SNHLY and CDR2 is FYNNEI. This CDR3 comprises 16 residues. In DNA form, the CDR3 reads TGTGCCAGCAGTGAAAGGAGAGGGAGCTCCTACAATGAGCAGTTCTTC. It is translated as CASSERRGSSYNEQFF.

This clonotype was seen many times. The CDR3 loop is CASRASGNSGANVLTF. The CDR3 DNA is TGTGCGAGTCGGGCTAGCGGAAACTCTGGGGCCAACGTCCTGACTTTC. This chain uses TRBV7-9 with TRBJ2-6, with 7 nucleotides matching TRBD2. Germline values: CDR1 SEHNR, CDR2 FQNEAQ (reference sequence). The CDR3 has 16 amino acids.

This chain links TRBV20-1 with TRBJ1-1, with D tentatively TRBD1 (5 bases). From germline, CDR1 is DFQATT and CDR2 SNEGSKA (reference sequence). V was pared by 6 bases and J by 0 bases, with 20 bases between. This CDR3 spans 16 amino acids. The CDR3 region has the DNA TGCAGTGCAGGGAACCTGGGGGGTCAGGTGAACACTGAAGCTTTCTTT. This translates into CSAGNLGGQVNTEAFF.

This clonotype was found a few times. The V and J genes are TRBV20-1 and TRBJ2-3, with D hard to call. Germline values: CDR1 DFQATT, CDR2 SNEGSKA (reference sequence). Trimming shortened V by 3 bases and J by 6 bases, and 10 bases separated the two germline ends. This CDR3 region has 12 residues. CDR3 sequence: CSASGSGDTQYF. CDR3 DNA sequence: TGCAGTGCTAGTGGGTCGGGCGATACGCAGTATTTT.

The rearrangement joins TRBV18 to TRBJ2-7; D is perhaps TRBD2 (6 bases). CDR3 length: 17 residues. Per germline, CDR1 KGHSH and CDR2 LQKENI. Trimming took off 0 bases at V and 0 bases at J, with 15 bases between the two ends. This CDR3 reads CASSPPDGGIRSYEQYF. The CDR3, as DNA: TGTGCCAGCTCACCACCGGATGGAGGGATCCGCTCCTACGAGCAGTACTTC.

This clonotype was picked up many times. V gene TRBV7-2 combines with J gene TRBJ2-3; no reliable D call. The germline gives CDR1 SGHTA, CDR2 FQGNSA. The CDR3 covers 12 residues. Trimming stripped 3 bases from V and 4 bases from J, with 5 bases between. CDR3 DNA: TGTGCCAGCAGCTTCGGTGCAGATACGCAGTATTTT. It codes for CASSFGADTQYF.

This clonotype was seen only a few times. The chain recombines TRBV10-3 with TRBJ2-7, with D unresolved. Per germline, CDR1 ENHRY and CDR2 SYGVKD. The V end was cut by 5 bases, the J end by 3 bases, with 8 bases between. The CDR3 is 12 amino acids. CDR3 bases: TGTGCCATCAGTTTGCGGAACTACGAGCAGTACTTC. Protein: CAISLRNYEQYF.

CDR3 residues: CASSPGQGRAGANVLTF. The CDR3 DNA follows: TGTGCCAGCAGCCCCGGACAGGGACGGGCTGGGGCCAACGTCCTGACTTTC. The gene calls are TRBV5-4 and TRBJ2-6; 8 nucleotides agree with TRBD1. Trimming cost V 4 bases and J 2 bases; bases outside gene matches: 8. The V gene's germline CDR1 is SGHNT and CDR2 YYREEE (reference sequence). The CDR3 has 17 residues.